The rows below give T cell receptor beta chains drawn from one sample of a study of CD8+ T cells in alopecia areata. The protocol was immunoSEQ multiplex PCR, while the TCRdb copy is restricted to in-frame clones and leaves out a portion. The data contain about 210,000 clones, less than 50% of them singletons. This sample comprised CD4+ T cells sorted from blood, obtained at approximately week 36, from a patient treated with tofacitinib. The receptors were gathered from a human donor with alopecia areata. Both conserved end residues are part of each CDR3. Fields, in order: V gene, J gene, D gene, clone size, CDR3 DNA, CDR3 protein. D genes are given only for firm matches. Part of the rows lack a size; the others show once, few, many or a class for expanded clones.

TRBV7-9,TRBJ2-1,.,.,TGTGCCAGCAGCCGTCCCTACAATGAGCAGTTCTTC,CASSRPYNEQFF
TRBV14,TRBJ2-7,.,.,TGTGCCAGCAGCCAACGCGGCGGCTCCCACGAGCAGTACTTC,CASSQRGGSHEQYF
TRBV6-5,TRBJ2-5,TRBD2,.,TGTGCCAGCAGTTACGGCGGGAGGGCCCCGGAGACCCAGTACTTC,CASSYGGRAPETQYF
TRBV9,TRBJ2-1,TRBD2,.,TGTGCCAGCAGCGTAACCCTAGCGGGAGCCCCAGACGAAGATGAGCAGTTCTTC,CASSVTLAGAPDEDEQFF
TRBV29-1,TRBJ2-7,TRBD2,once,TGCAGCGTTGTAGCTAGCGGGAGGTCCGAGCAGTACTTC,CSVVASGRSEQYF
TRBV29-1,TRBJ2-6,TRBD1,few,TGCAGCGTCTATGGACAGGGGTTTTCTGGGGCCAACGTCCTGACTTTC,CSVYGQGFSGANVLTF
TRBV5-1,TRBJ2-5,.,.,TGCGCCAGCAGCTTGGAGGTTGACGGACAGACCCAGTACTTC,CASSLEVDGQTQYF
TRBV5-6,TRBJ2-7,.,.,TGTGCCAGCAGCTTGACAGGGAATCCCTCCTACGAGCAGTACTTC,CASSLTGNPSYEQYF
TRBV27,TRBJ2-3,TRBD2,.,TGTGCCAGCATCCAGCGGCTAGCGGGGTCAGATACGCAGTATTTT,CASIQRLAGSDTQYF
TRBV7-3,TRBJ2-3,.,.,TGTGCCAGCAGGCTAGGGGTTGCAGATACGCAGTATTTT,CASRLGVADTQYF
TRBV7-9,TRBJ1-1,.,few,TGTGCCAGCAGCTTCAAGGGGAACACTGAAGCTTTCTTT,CASSFKGNTEAFF
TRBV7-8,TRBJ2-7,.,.,TGTGCCAGCAGCTTAGAGGACAAACAGTACTTC,CASSLEDKQYF
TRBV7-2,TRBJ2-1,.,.,TGTGCCAGCAGCCCCCCGAAGAGAGGCTCCTACAATGAGCAGTTCTTC,CASSPPKRGSYNEQFF
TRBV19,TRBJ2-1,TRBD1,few,TGTGCCAGTAGCCGAGGCCGGGACAGCAATGAGCAGTTCTTC,CASSRGRDSNEQFF
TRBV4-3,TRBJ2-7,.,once,TGCGCCAGCAGCCAAGACGGGGGTAGCCGGGTCGACAGGAGAGGGCACGAGCAGTACTTC,CASSQDGGSRVDRRGHEQYF
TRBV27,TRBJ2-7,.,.,TGTGCCAGCAATCCCCCCCGAGCGACCGGCTACGAGCAGTACTTC,CASNPPRATGYEQYF
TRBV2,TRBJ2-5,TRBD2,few,TGTGCCAGCAGCGGTAGCGGGAGACGAGAGACCCAGTACTTC,CASSGSGRRETQYF
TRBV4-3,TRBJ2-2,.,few,TGCGCCAGCAGCCAAGATGCTGGGGCTGCGAACACCGGGGAGCTGTTTTTT,CASSQDAGAANTGELFF
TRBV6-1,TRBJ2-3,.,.,TGTGCCAGCGGTAAAGATCTACCCCCAGCCCAGTATTTT,CASGKDLPPAQYF
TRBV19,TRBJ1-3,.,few,TGTGCCAGTAGTCGGGGGTTTGGCTCTGGAAACACCATATATTTT,CASSRGFGSGNTIYF
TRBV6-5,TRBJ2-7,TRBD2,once,TGTGCCAGCAGTGGGACTAGCGCTACCTACGAGCAGTACTTC,CASSGTSATYEQYF
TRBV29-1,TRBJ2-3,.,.,TGCAGCGTTTCTCCGGACACTAGCACAGATACGCAGTATTTT,CSVSPDTSTDTQYF